The 29 T cell receptor beta chains given below trace back to one sample, sequenced in a study of OX40 agonist ivuxolimab in advanced cancers. Sequencing was performed with immunoSEQ multiplex PCR; in TCRdb, only in-frame clones are kept and a portion is missing. The sample lists 100,000 or so clones; about nine tenths were seen once. The input for sequencing was CD4+ or CD8+ T cells sorted from blood, taken in a trial of the OX40 agonist ivuxolimab. Every receptor here comes from an adult with an advanced solid tumor such as melanoma, head and neck, liver or kidney cancer.

This chain connects TRBV7-8 to TRBJ2-7; maybe TRBD2 (6 bases). Trimming cost V 5 bases and J 10 bases, with 12 bases left between them. The CDR3 has 11 amino acids. Germline CDR1 SGHVS, CDR2 FQNEAQ. CDR3 nucleotide sequence: TGTGCCAGCAGCGGGGGACTGGATCAGTACTTC. This sequence encodes CASSGGLDQYF.

This clone was picked up one time. V is TRBV5-1 and J is TRBJ2-1, with TRBD1 as a possible D gene (6 bases). The germline gives CDR1 SGHRS, CDR2 YFSETQ. The CDR3 is 15 residues long. V dropped 3 bases and J dropped 5 bases, with 15 bases sitting between them. Written as DNA, the CDR3 is TGCGCCAGCAGCTCCGAACGCCGGGACAACAATGAGCAGTTCTTC. Protein sequence: CASSSERRDNNEQFF.

The chain carries TRBV30 and TRBJ2-2; 10 nucleotides match TRBD2. CDR1 and CDR2 from the germline V gene are GTSNPN and SVGIG (reference sequence). CDR3 size: 16 residues. The V segment lost 6 bases and the J segment 0 bases; nucleotides outside the gene matches: 7. For the CDR3, the DNA is TGTGCCTGCCGTCAAGGACTAGCGGCGAACACCGGGGAGCTGTTTTTT. The encoded protein is CACRQGLAANTGELFF.

The V and J genes are TRBV10-3 and TRBJ2-2, with no clear D. The CDR3 totals 16 residues. Germline CDR1 ENHRY, CDR2 SYGVKD. V lost 3 bases and J 0 bases, leaving 11 bases between the germline ends. The CDR3 protein is CAISELVTANTGELFF. CDR3 in DNA: TGTGCCATCAGTGAACTGGTCACAGCGAACACCGGGGAGCTGTTTTTT.

The J gene is TRBJ1-1, the V gene TRBV29-1; TRBD1 is a possible D gene (5 bases). The CDR3 consists of 14 residues. CDR1 and CDR2 from the germline V gene are SQVTM and ANQGSEA. V was shortened by 6 bases and J by 0 bases, with 14 bases between the two germline ends. The CDR3 DNA reads TGCAGCGTGATCGGGACCTTAATGAACACTGAAGCTTTCTTT. Encoded protein: CSVIGTLMNTEAFF.

The chain employs TRBV7-6 and TRBJ1-5; the D is unclear. Germline CDR1 SGHVS, CDR2 FNYEAQ. The CDR3 sequence is 14 residues long. Deletions cut 5 bases from V and 5 bases from J, with 13 bases between. The CDR3: CASSQGPGYQPQHF. CDR3 DNA: TGTGCCAGCAGCCAAGGGCCGGGGTATCAGCCCCAGCATTTT.

The gene calls are TRBV29-1 and TRBJ2-7; D is undetermined. Trimming cost V 4 bases and J 2 bases, with 9 bases left between them. Germline V gene lookup returns CDR1 SQVTM and CDR2 ANQGSEA. This CDR3 has 12 residues. This CDR3 is CSVGISTYEQYF. Here the CDR3 DNA reads TGCAGCGTTGGTATCAGTACCTACGAGCAGTACTTC.

This sequence joins TRBV11-2 and TRBJ2-3; the D gene is possibly TRBD2 (6 bases). This CDR3 is built from 16 residues. Germline V lookup: CDR1 SGHAT, CDR2 FQNNGV. Trimming took off 1 base at V and 0 bases at J, with 11 bases between the two ends. In DNA form, the CDR3 reads TGTGCCAGCAGCTTAGGTAACGGGGGTAGCACAGATACGCAGTATTTT. It codes for CASSLGNGGSTDTQYF.

J is TRBJ2-7 and V is TRBV28; TRBD2 is a possible D gene (6 bases). The CDR3 runs to 16 residues. Germline CDR1 reads MDHEN; CDR2 reads SYDVKM. Trimming took off 6 bases at V and 2 bases at J, with 20 bases between the two ends. CDR3 nucleotides: TGTGCCAGCAGCCCAAACCCTGGACTACCTCCCTACGAGCAGTACTTC. Protein sequence: CASSPNPGLPPYEQYF. Based on the CDR3 plus reference TRBV28 and TRBJ2-7, the full variable domain is DVKVTQSSRYLVKRTGEKVFLECVQDMDHENMFWYRQDPGLGLRLIYFSYDVKMKEKGDIPEGYSVSREKKERFSLILESASTNQTSMYLCASSPNPGLPPYEQYFGPGTRLTVT.

The V call is TRBV11-3, the J call TRBJ2-5; D gene ambiguous. V was clipped by 5 bases and J by 2 bases, with 6 bases between them. The CDR3 totals 12 residues. Germline V lookup: CDR1 SGHNT, CDR2 YENEEA. CDR3 bases: TGTGCCAGCAGCCGAGGTCAAGAGACCCAGTACTTC. This encodes CASSRGQETQYF.

V usage is TRBV27 and J usage is TRBJ2-7; no reliable D call. The V end was cut by 3 bases, the J end by 3 bases, with 6 bases between. The CDR3 spans 12 residues. Germline values: CDR1 MNHEY, CDR2 SMNVEV (reference sequence). CDR3 sequence reads: CASSFAVYEQYF. CDR3 coding DNA: TGTGCCAGCAGTTTTGCGGTCTACGAGCAGTACTTC.

The V and J genes are TRBV5-5 and TRBJ2-6, with D maybe TRBD1 (5 bases). This CDR3 has 18 amino acids. V lost 3 bases to trimming and J lost 8 bases, with 24 bases between them. Germline V gives CDR1 SGHKS, CDR2 YYEKEE (reference sequence). In DNA form, the CDR3 reads TGTGCCAGCAGCTCGATCATTACAACAGGAACTGTGACCAACGTCCTGACTTTC. This sequence encodes CASSSIITTGTVTNVLTF.

The chain uses TRBV29-1 and TRBJ1-2; D ambiguous. V was cut by 6 bases and J by 6 bases, with 14 bases left in between. The length of the CDR3 is 12 residues. Germline CDR1 SQVTM, CDR2 ANQGSEA. As DNA, the CDR3 is TGCAGCGTAGCGGACGGGAGAGATGGCTACACCTTC. Amino acid sequence: CSVADGRDGYTF.

The chain is built from TRBV29-1 and TRBJ1-3; D might be TRBD1 (6 bases). CDR3 length equals 14 residues. From germline, CDR1 is SQVTM and CDR2 ANQGSEA. V gave up 4 bases and J gave up 0 bases, with 10 bases separating them. In DNA form, the CDR3 reads TGCAGCGTTGTGGACAGCCTCTCTGGAAACACCATATATTTT. This sequence encodes CSVVDSLSGNTIYF.

In this sample, this clone turned up once. The gene calls are TRBV6-1 and TRBJ1-5; 7 nucleotides align to TRBD1. Germline assignment: CDR1 MNHNS and CDR2 SASEGT. The ends lost 6 bases at V and 5 bases at J; junction bases unmatched: 4. This CDR3 spans 13 amino acids. The CDR3 is CASSRQGYQPQHF. Written as DNA, the CDR3 is TGTGCCAGCAGCAGACAGGGCTATCAGCCCCAGCATTTT.

The chain is built from TRBV5-1 and TRBJ2-1; 9 bases are shared with TRBD1. CDR1 is SGHRS, CDR2 YFSETQ, per germline. There are 15 residues in the CDR3. Trimming at V came to 4 bases and at J to 6 bases, leaving 8 bases not matched to a gene. CDR3 protein: CASSLGQGRGNEQFF. The CDR3 DNA reads as TGCGCCAGCAGCCTAGGACAGGGGCGGGGCAATGAGCAGTTCTTC.

The chain employs TRBV10-3 and TRBJ2-1; possibly TRBD1 for D (6 bases). V was pared by 4 bases and J by 6 bases, with 19 bases between. There are 16 residues in the CDR3. CDR1 is ENHRY, CDR2 SYGVKD, per germline. The CDR3 reads CAISGGAQVQGNEQFF. For the CDR3, the DNA is TGTGCCATCAGTGGTGGGGCGCAGGTACAGGGCAATGAGCAGTTCTTC.

This sequence joins TRBV2 and TRBJ1-1; 8 bases match TRBD1. The CDR3 is made up of 14 amino acids. The V and J ends lost 7 bases and 4 bases, in that order; junction bases with no gene match: 8. CDR1 and CDR2 (germline): SNHLY, FYNNEI. This CDR3 reads CASTPDRGLTEAFF. As DNA, the CDR3 is TGTGCCAGCACCCCAGACAGGGGTCTCACTGAAGCTTTCTTT.

V gene TRBV5-6 combines with J gene TRBJ2-1; weak D call: TRBD1 (6 bases). This CDR3 spans 12 amino acids. V was trimmed by 5 bases and J by 10 bases, leaving 13 bases between them. In germline, CDR1 is SGHDT, CDR2 YYEEEE. DNA of the CDR3: TGTGCCAGCAGTCCTACAGGGCGAGAGCAGTTCTTC. Residues: CASSPTGREQFF.

The chain is built from TRBV11-2 and TRBJ1-1; D ambiguous. V was trimmed by 2 bases and J by 1 base, leaving 14 bases between them. The germline V gene encodes CDR1 SGHAT and CDR2 FQNNGV. The CDR3 is 16 residues long. CDR3 DNA: TGTGCCAGCAGCTTAAGATTTCAACCACGGAACACTGAAGCTTTCTTT. Translating it yields CASSLRFQPRNTEAFF. The whole variable domain, remainder taken from reference TRBV11-2 and TRBJ1-1, is EAGVAQSPRYKIIEKRQSVAFWCNPISGHATLYWYQQILGQGPKLLIQFQNNGVVDDSQLPKDRFSAERLKGVDSTLKIQPAKLEDSAVYLCASSLRFQPRNTEAFFGQGTRLTVV.

V gene TRBV6-1 combines with J gene TRBJ1-5; TRBD1 matches 9 bases. The CDR3 is made up of 16 amino acids. V was clipped by 1 base and J by 4 bases; unmatched bases: 5. Germline loops: CDR1 MNHNS, CDR2 SASEGT. CDR3 loop: CASSEGTGVWNQPQHF. The CDR3 DNA reads as TGTGCCAGCAGTGAAGGGACAGGGGTTTGGAATCAGCCCCAGCATTTT.

As to this clone: At the DNA level, this CDR3 is encoded by other sequences in the same sample as well. The V call is TRBV6-6, the J call TRBJ1-1; D possibly corresponds to TRBD1 (5 bases). V gave up 4 bases and J gave up 1 base, with 7 bases separating them. The germline gives CDR1 MNHNY, CDR2 SVGAGI (reference sequence). The length of the CDR3 is 13 residues. The CDR3 protein is CASSFQGNTEAFF. The DNA for the CDR3 is TGTGCCAGCAGTTTCCAGGGGAACACTGAAGCTTTCTTT.

This chain joins TRBV7-9 and TRBJ2-2; the D gene could be TRBD1 or TRBD2 (5 bases each). Germline V gene data show CDR1 as SEHNR and CDR2 as FQNEAQ (reference sequence). V lost 7 bases to trimming and J lost 7 bases, with 16 bases between them. CDR3 length: 14 residues. The CDR3 region has the DNA TGTGCCAGCACCCAGGCTGGGGGAGACGGGGAGCTGTTTTTT. Translation: CASTQAGGDGELFF.

The rearrangement links TRBV5-1 to TRBJ2-1, with D hard to call. V lost 0 bases, J lost 9 bases, and 4 bases lay in between. CDR1 and CDR2 from the germline V gene are SGHRS and YFSETQ. CDR3 length: 11 residues. The CDR3 bases are TGCGCCAGCAGCTTGGTCGTTGAGCAGTTCTTC. It yields the protein CASSLVVEQFF.

The J gene is TRBJ2-5, the V gene TRBV5-1; TRBD1 agrees at 7 bases. This CDR3 comprises 18 residues. Germline V gene data show CDR1 as SGHRS and CDR2 as YFSETQ. With 0 bases clipped from V and 10 bases from J, the junction kept 21 bases outside the gene matches. CDR3 coding DNA: TGCGCCAGCAGCTTGGGAGGGACAGCATGGGGAATAGGAAGGGGCCAGTACTTC. It specifies CASSLGGTAWGIGRGQYF.

This clone was seen a single time. The CDR3 DNA reads as TGTGCCAGTAGTATAGGGCCGGGACAGGGTATCAACGAGCAGTACTTC. Its translation is CASSIGPGQGINEQYF. The chain joins TRBV19 to TRBJ2-7; 9 bases map to TRBD1. Trimming cost V 1 base and J 5 bases; bases outside gene matches: 9. CDR1 is LNHDA, CDR2 SQIVND, per germline (reference sequence). The CDR3 length is 16 residues.

The genes are TRBV18 and TRBJ2-5, with TRBD1 identical over 10 bases. The J segment lost 3 bases and the V segment lost 4 bases, leaving 5 bases of the junction unmatched. This CDR3 has 15 amino acids. Germline values: CDR1 KGHSH, CDR2 LQKENI. The CDR3 protein is CASSLGTGVKETQYF. The CDR3 nucleotides read TGTGCCAGCTCACTCGGGACAGGGGTTAAAGAGACCCAGTACTTC.

J is TRBJ1-1 and V is TRBV23-1, with D hard to call. TRBV23-1 is identified as an open reading frame with a role that is uncertain. CDR3 length equals 13 residues. Trimming cost V 4 bases and J 11 bases, with 17 bases left between them. The CDR3 DNA reads as TGCGCCAGCAGTCTCCCAAGGAAAGACTCGGCTTTCTTT. It specifies CASSLPRKDSAFF.

This clone was seen a single time. This chain links TRBV7-3 with TRBJ2-1; 9 nucleotides line up with TRBD2. The CDR3 length is 16 residues. With 3 bases clipped from V and 5 bases from J, the junction kept 8 bases outside the gene matches. Germline CDR1 and CDR2: SGHTA and FQGTGA. The CDR3 spells CASSLQPSGDHNEQFF. CDR3 bases: TGTGCCAGCAGCTTGCAACCTAGCGGGGACCACAATGAGCAGTTCTTC.